This T cell receptor beta chain appears in the sequencing data of a study of prognosis after radiotherapy for stage I lung cancer. In its sample, this clonotype was seen many times. Its antigen remains unidentified. Broader study findings: There was a fall in unique TCR clone counts after stereotactic body radiation therapy, median 10,088 versus 6,861.

Starting from genomic DNA, TCR beta CDR3 was amplified through two-round multiplex PCR. Amplification in first-round PCR relied on primers specific to each TRBV and TRBJ gene. TCRdb itself ran the multiplex PCR reads through MiXCR, one entry per CDR3 protein. The sample holds some 24,000 distinct CDR3 sequences, 30% to 45% seen once. Trimming took off 3 bases at V and 2 bases at J, with 22 bases between the two ends. The CDR3 spans 17 residues. Germline-derived CDR1 and CDR2 are DFQATT and SNEGSKA (reference sequence). The source was PBMCs, collected before or after stereotactic body radiation therapy (not recorded which). The chain employs TRBV20-1 and TRBJ2-5; D possibly corresponds to TRBD1 (6 bases). This TCR came from a donor over 45 with non-small cell lung cancer. In DNA form, the CDR3 reads TGCAGTGCTAGGTCATGGGGGCGTACAGGTTTACAAGAGACCCAGTACTTC. It yields the protein CSARSWGRTGLQETQYF.